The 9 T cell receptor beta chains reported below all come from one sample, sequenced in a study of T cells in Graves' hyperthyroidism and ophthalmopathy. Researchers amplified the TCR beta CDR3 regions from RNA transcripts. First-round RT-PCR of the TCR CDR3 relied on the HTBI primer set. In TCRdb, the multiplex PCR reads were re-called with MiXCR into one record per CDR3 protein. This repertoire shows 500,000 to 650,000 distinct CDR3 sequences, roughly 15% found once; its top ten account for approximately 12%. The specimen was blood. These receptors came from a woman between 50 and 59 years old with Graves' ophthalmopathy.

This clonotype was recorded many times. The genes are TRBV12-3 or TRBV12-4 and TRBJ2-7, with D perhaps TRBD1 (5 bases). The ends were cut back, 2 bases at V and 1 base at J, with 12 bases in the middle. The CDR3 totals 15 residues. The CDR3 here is CASSLQGYGSYEQYF. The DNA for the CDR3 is TGTGCCAGCAGTTTACAGGGTTATGGGTCCTACGAGCAGTACTTC.

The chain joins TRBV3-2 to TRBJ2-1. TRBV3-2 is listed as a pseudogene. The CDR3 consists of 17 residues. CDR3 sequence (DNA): TGTGCCAGCAGCCAAGATCGTACAGTGCAGTTAAGCAATGAGCAGTTCTTC. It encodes CASSQDRTVQLSNEQFF.

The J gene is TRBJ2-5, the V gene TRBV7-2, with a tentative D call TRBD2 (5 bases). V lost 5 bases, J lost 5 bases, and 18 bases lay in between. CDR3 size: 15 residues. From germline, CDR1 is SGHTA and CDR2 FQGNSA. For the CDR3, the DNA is TGTGCCAGCAGCCACCAGACAAGGCCGGGGGAGACCCAGTACTTC. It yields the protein CASSHQTRPGETQYF.

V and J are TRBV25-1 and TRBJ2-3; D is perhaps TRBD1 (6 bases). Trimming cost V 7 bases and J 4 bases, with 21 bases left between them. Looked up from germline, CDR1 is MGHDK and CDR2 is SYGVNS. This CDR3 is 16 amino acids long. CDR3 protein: CASTEHAGDTPDTQYF. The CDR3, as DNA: TGTGCCAGCACCGAGCATGCCGGGGACACCCCAGATACGCAGTATTTT.

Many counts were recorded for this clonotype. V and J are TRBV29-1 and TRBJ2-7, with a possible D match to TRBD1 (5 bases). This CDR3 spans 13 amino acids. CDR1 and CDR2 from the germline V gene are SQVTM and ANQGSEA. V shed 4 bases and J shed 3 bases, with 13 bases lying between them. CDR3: CSVVWTKNYEQYF. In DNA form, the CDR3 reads TGCAGCGTTGTTTGGACAAAGAACTACGAGCAGTACTTC.

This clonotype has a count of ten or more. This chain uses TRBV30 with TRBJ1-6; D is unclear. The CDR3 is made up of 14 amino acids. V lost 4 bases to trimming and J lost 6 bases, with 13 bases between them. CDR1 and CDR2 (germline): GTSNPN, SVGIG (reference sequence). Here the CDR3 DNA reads TGTGCCTGGAAGGAAGGGTTCGCTAATTCACCCCTCCACTTT. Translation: CAWKEGFANSPLHF.

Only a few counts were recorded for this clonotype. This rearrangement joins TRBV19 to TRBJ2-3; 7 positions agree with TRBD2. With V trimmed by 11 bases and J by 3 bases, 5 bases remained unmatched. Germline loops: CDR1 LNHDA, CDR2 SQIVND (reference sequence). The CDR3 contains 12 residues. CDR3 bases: TGTGCCGTAGTGGGGGGGACAGATACGCAGTATTTT. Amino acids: CAVVGGTDTQYF.

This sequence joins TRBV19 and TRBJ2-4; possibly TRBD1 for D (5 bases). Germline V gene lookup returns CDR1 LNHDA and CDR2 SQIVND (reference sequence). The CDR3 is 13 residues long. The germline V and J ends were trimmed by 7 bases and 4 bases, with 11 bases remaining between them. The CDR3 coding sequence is TGTGCCAGTACCCCACAGGAGAAAAACATTCAGTACTTC. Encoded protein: CASTPQEKNIQYF.

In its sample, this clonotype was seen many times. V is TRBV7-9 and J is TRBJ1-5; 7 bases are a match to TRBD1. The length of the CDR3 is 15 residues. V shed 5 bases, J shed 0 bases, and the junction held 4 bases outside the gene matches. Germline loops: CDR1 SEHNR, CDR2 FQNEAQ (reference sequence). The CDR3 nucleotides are TGTGCCAGCAGCAGCGACAGGGATAGCAATCAGCCCCAGCATTTT. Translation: CASSSDRDSNQPQHF.